The next 32 T cell receptor beta chains were all read from a single sample in a study of identical twins. TCRdb processed the 5' RACE reads anew with MiXCR; each CDR3 protein has one entry. There are about 250,000 distinct CDR3 sequences in the sample; around 7.6% occur only once, and around 5.4% lies in the top ten. The same data also contributed to another study, on yellow fever vaccine responses in identical twins.

The sequenced sample consisted of CD8+ T cells sorted from blood. The receptors here all came from a woman between 18 and 30 years old in good health.

This clonotype occurred many times. This chain connects TRBV7-8 to TRBJ1-1, with D unclear. V was clipped by 5 bases and J by 3 bases, with 13 bases between them. This CDR3 has 14 amino acids. In germline, CDR1 is SGHVS, CDR2 FQNEAQ. The CDR3 coding sequence is TGTGCCAGCAGCCCCGTAGGGAGGGACACTGAAGCTTTCTTT. This translates into CASSPVGRDTEAFF.

At least ten counts were recorded for this clonotype. The V call is TRBV29-1, the J call TRBJ2-1, with D possibly TRBD2 on 7 matching bases. Germline CDR1 and CDR2: SQVTM and ANQGSEA. CDR3 length: 13 amino acids. The V and J ends lost 6 bases and 8 bases respectively, with 17 bases between them. The CDR3 here is CSVGGGESYEQFF. The DNA for the CDR3 is TGCAGCGTGGGGGGGGGCGAGTCCTATGAGCAGTTCTTC.

This clonotype has a count of ten or more. The rearrangement uses TRBV11-2 and TRBJ1-5; D is unclear. The CDR3 contains 15 residues. Germline V lookup: CDR1 SGHAT, CDR2 FQNNGV. V was trimmed by 5 bases and J by 0 bases, leaving 11 bases between them. The CDR3 protein is CASSQTTDSNQPQHF. CDR3 nucleotides: TGTGCCAGCAGCCAAACGACGGATAGCAATCAGCCCCAGCATTTT.

This clonotype was seen only a few times. The chain joins TRBV28 to TRBJ2-3; 11 bases map to TRBD2. Germline CDR1 and CDR2: MDHEN and SYDVKM. The CDR3 is made up of 16 amino acids. V lost 1 base and J lost 4; bases outside the gene matches: 4. The CDR3 region is CASSLLTSGIADTQYF. The CDR3 bases are TGTGCCAGCAGTTTATTGACTAGCGGGATCGCAGATACGCAGTATTTT.

V usage is TRBV7-9 and J usage is TRBJ1-1; no clear D gene. The germline CDR1 and CDR2 sequences are SEHNR and FQNEAQ (reference sequence). The CDR3 spans 15 residues. Trimming pared 0 bases from V and 3 bases from J, leaving 11 bases between. DNA for the CDR3: TGTGCCAGCAGCTTAGCGCTGGGGATTCACACTGAAGCTTTCTTT. Protein: CASSLALGIHTEAFF.

This clonotype was observed a handful of times. The chain uses TRBV6-5 and TRBJ1-1, with D possibly matching TRBD1 (6 bases). The CDR3 spans 13 residues. Per germline, CDR1 MNHEY and CDR2 SVGAGI. V lost 4 bases to trimming and J lost 5 bases, with 11 bases between them. CDR3 region: CASSFRGRTEAFF. CDR3 DNA sequence: TGTGCCAGCAGTTTTCGGGGGCGGACTGAAGCTTTCTTT.

This clonotype was counted ten times or more. The V and J genes are TRBV5-4 and TRBJ1-2; 8 bases agree with TRBD1. In germline, CDR1 is SGHNT, CDR2 YYREEE (reference sequence). V dropped 0 bases and J dropped 7; count of bases not matched to a gene: 2. The CDR3 has 13 amino acids. The CDR3 region is CASSLVQGAGYTF. The CDR3 nucleotides read TGTGCCAGCAGCTTGGTGCAGGGGGCTGGCTACACCTTC.

The table lists this clonotype with a few counts. The V and J genes are TRBV29-1 and TRBJ1-2, with D unclear. V was pared by 4 bases and J by 0 bases, with 9 bases between. From germline, CDR1 is SQVTM and CDR2 ANQGSEA. The CDR3 covers 13 residues. The CDR3, as DNA: TGCAGCGTTGTTACAGCAGCTAACTATGGCTACACCTTC. Its protein product is CSVVTAANYGYTF.

This clonotype was recorded at least ten times. V and J are TRBV29-1 and TRBJ2-2, with D hard to call. The CDR3 covers 16 residues. Germline values: CDR1 SQVTM, CDR2 ANQGSEA. V lost 4 bases to trimming and J lost 0 bases, with 15 bases between them. The CDR3 region is CSVVAPEDPNTGELFF. In nucleotides, the CDR3 is TGCAGCGTTGTGGCACCCGAGGACCCGAACACCGGGGAGCTGTTTTTT.

J is TRBJ2-7 and V is TRBV4-1, with TRBD2 identical over 10 bases. This CDR3 contains 15 residues. The V and J ends lost 4 bases and 6 bases, in that order; junction bases with no gene match: 9. Germline CDR1 reads MGHRA; CDR2 reads YSYEKL. Here the CDR3 reads CASSLQASGRSEQYF. CDR3 in DNA: TGCGCCAGCAGCCTCCAGGCTAGCGGGAGATCCGAGCAGTACTTC.

This clonotype was detected only a few times. The gene calls are TRBV27 and TRBJ2-3; D call uncertain. The CDR3 has 16 amino acids. In germline, CDR1 is MNHEY, CDR2 SMNVEV (reference sequence). Between the trimmed V and J ends, which lost 3 bases and 0 bases, there was a span of 13 bases. The CDR3 here is CASSFVRPASTDTQYF. CDR3 nucleotide sequence: TGTGCCAGCAGTTTCGTGCGGCCAGCTAGCACAGATACGCAGTATTTT.

This clonotype was counted between two and nine times. The genes are TRBV12-3 or TRBV12-4 and TRBJ1-5; D gene ambiguous. CDR3 length: 14 residues. The ends were cut back, 5 bases at V and 1 base at J, with 9 bases in the middle. Here the CDR3 reads CASSREGSNQPQHF. Here the CDR3 DNA reads TGTGCCAGCAGTCGGGAAGGGAGCAATCAGCCCCAGCATTTT.

CDR3 in DNA: TGTGCCAGCAGCGAACTGACTAGCGGGGGGAATGAGCAGTTCTTC. Its translation is CASSELTSGGNEQFF. The chain employs TRBV7-6 and TRBJ2-1; TRBD2 matches at 13 bases. The trim removed 5 bases at V and 7 bases at J, leaving 5 bases unmatched. Germline V gene data show CDR1 as SGHVS and CDR2 as FNYEAQ. The CDR3 has 15 amino acids.

This clonotype was found many times. The chain carries TRBV25-1 and TRBJ1-4; 8 nucleotides line up with TRBD1. This CDR3 comprises 14 residues. Per the germline V gene, CDR1 is MGHDK and CDR2 is SYGVNS. V lost 8 bases and J lost 6; bases outside the gene matches: 8. The CDR3 sequence: CASSQGARYEKLFF. The DNA of the CDR3 is TGTGCCAGCTCCCAGGGGGCGAGATATGAAAAACTGTTTTTT.

The chain joins TRBV27 to TRBJ2-1, with 11 bases aligning to TRBD2. In germline, CDR1 is MNHEY, CDR2 SMNVEV (reference sequence). V was clipped by 2 bases and J by 9 bases; unmatched bases: 6. The CDR3 runs 15 residues. CDR3 nucleotides: TGTGCCAGCAGTTTAATAGGGACTAGCGGACCTGAGCAGTTCTTC. Residues: CASSLIGTSGPEQFF.

This clonotype was detected ten times or more. This chain links TRBV4-1 with TRBJ2-7, with D maybe TRBD2 (5 bases). Trimming took off 1 base at V and 3 bases at J, with 16 bases between the two ends. Looked up from germline, CDR1 is MGHRA and CDR2 is YSYEKL. The CDR3 spans 16 residues. The CDR3 region is CASSQAPHEAVYEQYF. The DNA for the CDR3 is TGCGCCAGCAGCCAAGCCCCCCATGAAGCGGTCTACGAGCAGTACTTC.

This clonotype was observed a handful of times. The rearrangement links TRBV10-2 to TRBJ2-5; TRBD2 matches 8 bases. The CDR3 covers 13 residues. Per germline, CDR1 WSHSY and CDR2 SAAADI. V shed 7 bases, J shed 4 bases, and the junction held 5 bases outside the gene matches. CDR3 in amino acids: CASTERGRETQYF. CDR3 nucleotide sequence: TGCGCCAGCACGGAGCGGGGGCGAGAGACCCAGTACTTC.

V usage is TRBV12-3 or TRBV12-4 and J usage is TRBJ2-5; D gene unclear. The CDR3 has 15 amino acids. V was clipped by 2 bases and J by 9 bases, with 19 bases between them. In DNA form, the CDR3 reads TGTGCCAGCAGTTTAATAATGACGGCCTTGAAGGCCCAGTACTTC. Translating gives CASSLIMTALKAQYF.

This clonotype was counted many times. The rearrangement joins TRBV12-3 or TRBV12-4 to TRBJ2-7; 8 bases are a match to TRBD1. The J segment lost 2 bases and the V segment lost 0 bases, leaving 0 bases of the junction unmatched. This CDR3 is built from 14 residues. The chain's CDR3 is CASSLADRAYEQYV. Written as DNA, the CDR3 is TGTGCCAGCAGTTTAGCGGACAGGGCCTACGAGCAGTACGTC.

This clonotype was seen repeatedly, ten times or more. The chain is built from TRBV14 and TRBJ2-3, with D possibly TRBD1 on 5 matching bases. The CDR3 spans 17 residues. V was shortened by 0 bases and J by 4 bases, with 17 bases between the two germline ends. From germline, CDR1 is SGHDN and CDR2 FVKESK. The CDR3 region is CASSQEFPETVADTQYF. CDR3 bases: TGTGCCAGCAGCCAAGAGTTCCCTGAGACAGTTGCAGATACGCAGTATTTT.

This clonotype was detected many times. The rearrangement links TRBV12-3 or TRBV12-4 to TRBJ2-7; D gene ambiguous. Trimming took off 3 bases at V and 9 bases at J, with 9 bases between the two ends. The CDR3 is 11 residues long. CDR3 region: CASSFGLGQYF. CDR3 bases: TGTGCCAGCAGTTTTGGGTTAGGGCAGTACTTC.

The rearrangement links TRBV5-1 to TRBJ2-6, with D possibly being TRBD1 (6 bases). Germline V gene lookup returns CDR1 SGHRS and CDR2 YFSETQ. This CDR3 contains 18 residues. V lost 4 bases and J lost 0, with 17 bases in between. The CDR3 is CASSERPGQTSGANVLTF. CDR3 bases: TGCGCCAGCAGCGAGCGCCCGGGACAAACCTCTGGGGCCAACGTCCTGACTTTC.

This sequence joins TRBV11-2 and TRBJ2-3; 7 nucleotides line up with TRBD2. Trimming removed 5 bases from V and 1 base from J; junction bases left unmatched: 12. This CDR3 comprises 17 residues. In germline, CDR1 is SGHAT, CDR2 FQNNGV. The CDR3: CASSPLTLAGGTDTQYF. The DNA of the CDR3 is TGTGCCAGCAGCCCACTTACCTTGGCGGGGGGCACAGATACGCAGTATTTT.

The sample holds a few counts of this clonotype. The CDR3 sequence: CASSSDRENEKLFF. Written as DNA, the CDR3 is TGTGCCAGCAGCTCGGACAGGGAAAATGAAAAACTGTTTTTT. J is TRBJ1-4 and V is TRBV7-9, with TRBD1 identical over 8 bases. CDR3 size: 14 residues. Trimming cost V 4 bases and J 5 bases; bases outside gene matches: 3. Per the germline V gene, CDR1 is SEHNR and CDR2 is FQNEAQ (reference sequence).

This clonotype has only a few counts. This chain joins TRBV7-9 and TRBJ2-7; 10 nucleotides line up with TRBD1. Germline lookup yields CDR1 SEHNR and CDR2 FQNEAQ (reference sequence). Germline trimming cut 4 bases from V and 5 bases from J; bases unmatched to any gene: 8. The CDR3 sequence is 15 residues long. The CDR3 coding sequence is TGTGCCAGCAGCTCTCCGGGACAGGGGTGGAACGAGCAGTACTTC. It translates to CASSSPGQGWNEQYF.

This clonotype was seen a few times. The chain employs TRBV7-2 and TRBJ2-7; D is ambiguous. Germline CDR1 is SGHTA and CDR2 is FQGNSA. V lost 2 bases and J 2 bases, leaving 10 bases between the germline ends. This CDR3 has 14 amino acids. This CDR3 is CASSLSYGTYEQYF. The CDR3 nucleotides read TGTGCCAGCAGCTTATCTTACGGTACCTACGAGCAGTACTTC. Complete variable domain (other parts from reference TRBV7-2 and TRBJ2-7): GAGVSQSPSNKVTEKGKDVELRCDPISGHTALYWYRQSLGQGLEFLIYFQGNSAPDKSGLPSDRFSAERTGGSVSTLTIQRTQQEDSAVYLCASSLSYGTYEQYFGPGTRLTVT.

The V call is TRBV7-8, the J call TRBJ2-2; D remains unclear. The CDR3 runs to 16 residues. Germline V CDR1 and CDR2: SGHVS, FQNEAQ. V lost 5 bases, J lost 3 bases, and 16 bases lay in between. CDR3 amino acids: CASSREVKPYTGELFF. CDR3 DNA sequence: TGTGCCAGCAGCCGAGAAGTTAAACCCTACACCGGGGAGCTGTTTTTT.

This clonotype has only a few counts. The genes are TRBV6-2 or TRBV6-3 and TRBJ2-1; D perhaps matches TRBD1 (5 bases). The CDR3 contains 14 residues. The V and J ends lost 6 bases and 8 bases respectively, with 17 bases between them. Looked up from germline, CDR1 is MNHEY and CDR2 is SVGEGT. The CDR3 region has the DNA TGTGCCAGCAGCCTCGTCAGGGTTTGGGATGAGCAGTTCTTC. This sequence encodes CASSLVRVWDEQFF.

The chain links TRBV9 to TRBJ2-3, with TRBD2 identical over 9 bases. V lost 0 bases and J lost 3; bases outside the gene matches: 8. This CDR3 contains 17 residues. Germline CDR1 is SGDLS and CDR2 is YYNGEE. The CDR3 DNA reads as TGTGCCAGCAGCGTAGGAGGTAGCGGGAGTAGTACAGATACGCAGTATTTT. Its protein is CASSVGGSGSSTDTQYF.

This clonotype came up a few times. This sequence joins TRBV5-1 and TRBJ2-5, with a possible D match to TRBD1 (6 bases). The CDR3 contains 14 residues. Germline V CDR1 and CDR2: SGHRS, YFSETQ. V was pared by 3 bases and J by 4 bases, with 13 bases between. DNA of the CDR3: TGCGCCAGCAGCTCAACTACAGGGCTAGAGACCCAGTACTTC. Amino acid sequence: CASSSTTGLETQYF.

This clonotype was counted ten times or more. The chain is built from TRBV20-1 and TRBJ2-7, with 11 bases fitting TRBD2. This CDR3 spans 15 amino acids. V gave up 5 bases and J gave up 2 bases; unmatched junction bases: 8. Germline lookup yields CDR1 DFQATT and CDR2 SNEGSKA (reference sequence). The CDR3 reads CSAHTSGSPTYEQYF. CDR3 coding DNA: TGCAGTGCTCATACTAGCGGGAGCCCCACCTACGAGCAGTACTTC.

This clonotype was observed at least ten times. The chain uses TRBV29-1 and TRBJ2-1, with TRBD2 matching over 7 bases. The junction had 10 bases not matched to a gene; V was cut back by 1 base and J by 4 bases. CDR1 is SQVTM and CDR2 is ANQGSEA in the germline V gene. CDR3 length equals 16 residues. The CDR3 is CSVEGGSGWPYNEQFF. The CDR3 nucleotides read TGCAGCGTTGAAGGAGGTAGCGGGTGGCCTTACAATGAGCAGTTCTTC.